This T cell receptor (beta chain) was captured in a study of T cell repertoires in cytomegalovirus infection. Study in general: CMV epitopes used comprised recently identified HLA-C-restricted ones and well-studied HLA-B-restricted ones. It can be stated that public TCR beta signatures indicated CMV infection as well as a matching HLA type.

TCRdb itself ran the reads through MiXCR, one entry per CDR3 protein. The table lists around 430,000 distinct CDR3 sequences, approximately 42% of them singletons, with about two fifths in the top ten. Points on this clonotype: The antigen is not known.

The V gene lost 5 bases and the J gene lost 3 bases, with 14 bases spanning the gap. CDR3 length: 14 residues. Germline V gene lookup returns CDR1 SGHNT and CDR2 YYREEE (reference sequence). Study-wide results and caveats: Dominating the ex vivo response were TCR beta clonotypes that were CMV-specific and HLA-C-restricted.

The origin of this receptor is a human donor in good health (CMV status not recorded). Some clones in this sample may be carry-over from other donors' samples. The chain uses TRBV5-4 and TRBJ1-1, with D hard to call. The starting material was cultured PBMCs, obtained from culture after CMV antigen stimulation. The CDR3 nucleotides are TGTGCCAGCAGGCATGATATAGGGTACACTGAAGCTTTCTTT. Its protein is CASRHDIGYTEAFF.